The T cell receptor (beta chain) described here comes from a study of cytomegalovirus exposure and HLA in healthy donors. General observations from the study: As a later analysis revealed, the rate of TCR association differed by HLA locus, with DRB1 most and HLA-C fewest. In a later analysis, common viral pathogens appeared linked to several of the most significant clusters. Data from an earlier analysis indicated that most TCR beta V segments were productive either about 90% or about 30% of the time.

The V and J ends lost 4 bases and 1 base, in that order; junction bases with no gene match: 8. CDR1 and CDR2 from the germline V gene are SGDLS and YYNGEE. CDR3 size: 15 residues. In regard to this clone: Its matching antigen is unknown.

PCR involved 60 Vbeta and 13 Jbeta primers. The assay was immunoSEQ multiplex PCR, and TCRdb's table has in-frame clones only and misses some. The data hold 150,000 to 200,000 clones, with 75% to 90% observed a single time. Sequenced input: PBMCs. The sequence came from a man aged 18 to 29 in good health and CMV-seropositive. V gene TRBV9 combines with J gene TRBJ2-7; 7 bases are shared with TRBD1. CDR3 sequence (DNA): TGTGCCAGCAGCCCCCCGGGACAGCGATCCTACGAGCAGTACTTC. Its translation: CASSPPGQRSYEQYF.